What follows are 31 T cell receptor beta chains derived from one specimen sequenced in a study of T cell responses to AZD1222 COVID-19 vaccine. The assay was immunoSEQ multiplex PCR, and TCRdb's table has in-frame clones only and misses some. The sample records 57,000 or so clones, roughly 80% being singletons. This specimen was peripheral blood, taken 28 days after the second AZD1222 dose. All receptors come from an adult who received the AZD1222 COVID-19 vaccine.

The J gene is TRBJ1-5, the V gene TRBV2; no reliable D call. This CDR3 region has 16 residues. The V end lost 7 bases, the J end lost 6 bases, and 22 bases lay between the germline ends. Germline CDR1 is SNHLY and CDR2 is FYNNEI. CDR3 DNA: TGTGCCAGCATCCGACAAGTCGGGGTTCCGGGTCAGCCCCAGCATTTT. Amino acid sequence: CASIRQVGVPGQPQHF.

The gene calls are TRBV9 and TRBJ2-2, with D possibly TRBD2 on 5 matching bases. This CDR3 has 14 amino acids. The V end was cut by 3 bases, the J end by 6 bases, with 12 bases between. Germline-derived CDR1 and CDR2 are SGDLS and YYNGEE. CDR3 protein: CASSGGGTAGELFF. The DNA for the CDR3 is TGTGCCAGCAGCGGTGGAGGTACGGCCGGGGAGCTGTTTTTT. Supplemented by reference TRBV9 and TRBJ2-2, the full variable domain reads DSGVTQTPKHLITATGQRVTLRCSPRSGDLSVYWYQQSLDQGLQFLIQYYNGEERAKGNILERFSAQQFPDLHSELNLSSLELGDSALYFCASSGGGTAGELFFGEGSRLTVL.

The chain has TRBV2 and TRBJ1-1; 8 bases line up with TRBD1. The germline V gene has CDR1 SNHLY and CDR2 FYNNEI. The CDR3 loop spans 15 amino acids. The junction had 7 bases not matched to a gene; V was cut back by 2 bases and J by 5 bases. The CDR3 loop reads CASSEIGQGRTEAFF. As DNA, the CDR3 is TGTGCCAGCAGTGAAATTGGACAGGGTAGGACTGAAGCTTTCTTT.

In DNA form, the CDR3 reads TGTGCCAGCAGCCAAGAGAGACGGTTTGGAGGCTACACCTTC. This translates into CASSQERRFGGYTF. The rearrangement links TRBV3-1 (or the pseudogene TRBV3-2) to TRBJ1-2; D gene uncertain. CDR1 and CDR2 from the germline V gene are LGHDT and YNNKEL (reference sequence). This CDR3 has 14 residues. V was trimmed by 0 bases and J by 8 bases, leaving 13 bases between them.

This chain joins TRBV7-9 and TRBJ1-2, with 9 bases fitting TRBD1. The CDR3 has 13 residues. The V segment lost 2 bases and the J segment 8 bases; nucleotides outside the gene matches: 3. Per germline, CDR1 SEHNR and CDR2 FQNEAQ (reference sequence). CDR3 in amino acids: CASSLRTGVGYTF. In nucleotides, the CDR3 is TGTGCCAGCAGCTTACGGACAGGGGTCGGCTACACCTTC.

The V gene is TRBV2, the J gene TRBJ2-1; D may match TRBD1 or TRBD2 (5 bases each). Trimming removed 0 bases at V and 6 bases at J, with 21 bases between. Germline V CDR1 and CDR2: SNHLY, FYNNEI. The CDR3 runs 18 residues. In DNA, the CDR3 is TGTGCCAGCAGTGAAGCGCATAGTTGGGGCGCGGCGGGCAATGAGCAGTTCTTC. Protein sequence: CASSEAHSWGAAGNEQFF.

This clone occurred a few times. The rearrangement joins TRBV12-3 or TRBV12-4 to TRBJ1-1, with a weak D call TRBD1 (6 bases). CDR3 size: 12 residues. V lost 3 bases, J lost 8 bases, and 10 bases lay in between. CDR3 protein: CASSFADREAFF. CDR3 sequence (DNA): TGTGCCAGCAGTTTCGCTGACAGGGAAGCTTTCTTT.

The rearrangement uses TRBV4-3 and TRBJ1-5; no firm D call. The CDR3 has 14 amino acids. Germline CDR1 LGHNA, CDR2 YSLEER. The germline V and J ends were trimmed by 1 base and 3 bases, with 7 bases remaining between them. The CDR3 loop is CASSQGPNNQPQHF. Written as DNA, the CDR3 is TGCGCCAGCAGCCAAGGACCGAACAATCAGCCCCAGCATTTT.

The gene calls are TRBV19 and TRBJ1-5, with no clear D. The CDR3 has 17 residues. Germline V CDR1 and CDR2: LNHDA, SQIVND (reference sequence). V was cut by 1 base and J by 3 bases, with 16 bases left in between. The DNA for the CDR3 is TGTGCCAGTAGTATAGCTCTCGCAGGAGAATTCAATCAGCCCCAGCATTTT. Amino acid sequence: CASSIALAGEFNQPQHF.

This clone appeared a few times. The rearrangement joins TRBV7-9 to TRBJ1-3; D not certain. Trimming pared 5 bases from V and 6 bases from J, leaving 26 bases between. This CDR3 comprises 18 residues. The germline V gene encodes CDR1 SEHNR and CDR2 FQNEAQ (reference sequence). In nucleotides, the CDR3 is TGTGCCAGCAGCCCTCTCCCCCCGGGTTTCCTGGTAGAAAACACCATATATTTT. It codes for CASSPLPPGFLVENTIYF.

The gene calls are TRBV12-2 and TRBJ1-5; the D call of TRBD1 is as the table states it, not checked on the DNA. TRBV12-2 is reported as a pseudogene. This CDR3 has 19 amino acids. CDR3 coding DNA: TGTGCAAGTCGCCTCTCTTGGGGGACAGCCTCCGGAAGCAATCAGCCCCAGCATTTT. Its protein product is CASRLSWGTASGSNQPQHF.

This clone was counted a single time. The chain carries TRBV6-2 or TRBV6-3 and TRBJ2-2; TRBD1 aligns across 7 bases. This CDR3 spans 17 amino acids. CDR1 is MNHEY and CDR2 is SVGEGT in the germline V gene. V was pared by 2 bases and J by 1 base, with 7 bases of the junction left unmatched. CDR3 DNA: TGTGCCAGCAGTTACGAGTCAGGGGGTTTGAACACCGGGGAGCTGTTTTTT. It yields the protein CASSYESGGLNTGELFF.

This clone has just a few counts. The chain employs TRBV6-5 and TRBJ2-7, with 9 bases aligning to TRBD1. This CDR3 contains 16 residues. Germline lookup yields CDR1 MNHEY and CDR2 SVGAGI. V lost 4 bases, J lost 4 bases, and 11 bases stayed unmatched. CDR3: CASSFNRGPRGYEQYF. Here the CDR3 DNA reads TGTGCCAGCAGTTTCAACAGGGGGCCACGCGGATACGAGCAGTACTTC.

V and J are TRBV6-1 and TRBJ2-7; possible D gene TRBD1, 5 bases. Germline V gene sequence: CDR1 MNHNS, CDR2 SASEGT. The CDR3 has 17 residues. The V and J ends lost 0 bases and 4 bases respectively, with 19 bases between them. The CDR3 loop is CASSEALMRIKGYEQYF. The CDR3 nucleotides are TGTGCCAGCAGTGAAGCCCTTATGAGGATTAAGGGGTACGAGCAGTACTTC.

The CDR3 DNA reads as TGTGCCAGCAGCCCTTATAGCGGGCTGGGTGGCTACACCTTC. Its translation: CASSPYSGLGGYTF. The chain joins TRBV7-8 to TRBJ1-2; D is unclear. The V end lost 5 bases, the J end lost 7 bases, and 17 bases lay between the germline ends. The germline V gene encodes CDR1 SGHVS and CDR2 FQNEAQ. CDR3 length: 14 residues.

The rearrangement links TRBV2 to TRBJ1-2; 9 bases map to TRBD1. The CDR3 has 14 residues. Per the germline V gene, CDR1 is SNHLY and CDR2 is FYNNEI. The trim removed 5 bases at V and 4 bases at J, leaving 5 bases unmatched. CDR3: CASSIGQGLYGYTF. The DNA for the CDR3 is TGTGCCAGCAGTATCGGACAGGGGCTCTATGGCTACACCTTC.

This clone was observed a handful of times. The chain combines TRBV2 with TRBJ1-4; 7 bases map to TRBD1. The V and J ends lost 6 bases and 2 bases, in that order; junction bases with no gene match: 6. CDR3 length: 15 residues. CDR1 is SNHLY and CDR2 is FYNNEI in the germline V gene. The CDR3 nucleotides read TGTGCCAGCAGCAGGGGGGCAAGGACTAATGAAAAACTGTTTTTT. Translating it yields CASSRGARTNEKLFF.

The gene calls are TRBV2 and TRBJ1-4; possible D gene TRBD1, 5 bases. Germline V gene sequence: CDR1 SNHLY, CDR2 FYNNEI. The CDR3 contains 13 residues. Between the trimmed V and J ends, which lost 8 bases and 5 bases, there was a span of 12 bases. CDR3: CASGGGNNEKLFF. The CDR3, as DNA: TGTGCCAGCGGGGGGGGGAACAATGAAAAACTGTTTTTT.

The gene calls are TRBV30 and TRBJ1-1, with TRBD1 as a possible D gene (5 bases). Trimming pared 1 base from V and 0 bases from J, leaving 15 bases between. CDR1 and CDR2 (germline): GTSNPN, SVGIG (reference sequence). CDR3 size: 16 residues. The CDR3 DNA follows: TGTGCCTGGAGTGGATTGGTGGGGCGCCTGAACACTGAAGCTTTCTTT. It encodes CAWSGLVGRLNTEAFF.

This chain joins TRBV3-1 (or the pseudogene TRBV3-2) and TRBJ1-4; D is uncertain. V was cut by 3 bases and J by 7 bases, with 6 bases left in between. The CDR3 consists of 12 residues. The germline gives CDR1 LGHDT, CDR2 YNNKEL (reference sequence). The CDR3 DNA reads as TGTGCCAGCAGCCAGAAAGGTGAAAAACTGTTTTTT. This codes for CASSQKGEKLFF.

This clone occurred a few times. This rearrangement joins TRBV6-5 to TRBJ1-1, with TRBD1 as a possible D gene (5 bases). This CDR3 comprises 14 residues. V shed 8 bases and J shed 0 bases, with 13 bases lying between them. Per the germline V gene, CDR1 is MNHEY and CDR2 is SVGAGI. CDR3 region: CASPGGSLNTEAFF. The DNA for the CDR3 is TGTGCCAGCCCCGGGGGATCTTTGAACACTGAAGCTTTCTTT.

J is TRBJ1-5 and V is TRBV6-5; D remains unclear. This CDR3 region has 13 residues. Between the trimmed V and J ends, which lost 2 bases and 0 bases, there was a span of 2 bases. The germline gives CDR1 MNHEY, CDR2 SVGAGI. CDR3 in DNA: TGTGCCAGCAGTTACAGTAGCAATCAGCCCCAGCATTTT. Translated, it gives CASSYSSNQPQHF.

The chain employs TRBV6-5 and TRBJ1-2, with 7 bases that match TRBD1. Trimming took 6 bases from V and 3 from J; bases not matched to a gene: 4. In germline, CDR1 is MNHEY, CDR2 SVGAGI. The CDR3 totals 13 residues. The CDR3 spells CASSYTGDYGYTF. The CDR3 DNA follows: TGTGCCAGCAGCTACACAGGGGACTATGGCTACACCTTC.

The CDR3 reads CATSRGGTEEKLFF. CDR3 nucleotides: TGTGCCACCAGCAGAGGGGGCACGGAGGAAAAACTGTTTTTT. The gene calls are TRBV15 and TRBJ1-4, with D tentatively TRBD1 (5 bases). This CDR3 is 14 amino acids long. Looked up from germline, CDR1 is LNHNV and CDR2 is YYDKDF (reference sequence). V lost 1 base and J lost 8, with 11 bases in between.

This clone was seen only a few times. The chain uses TRBV6-5 and TRBJ1-1; perhaps TRBD1 as D (5 bases). Germline V gives CDR1 MNHEY, CDR2 SVGAGI. The CDR3 has 12 residues. V lost 7 bases and J lost 11, with 17 bases in between. The DNA for the CDR3 is TGTGCCAGCAACCCCGAGACAGCCGTCGCTTTCTTT. Translation gives CASNPETAVAFF.

The chain joins TRBV18 to TRBJ1-5; TRBD1 matches at 8 bases. Germline trimming cut 2 bases from V and 6 bases from J; bases unmatched to any gene: 6. This CDR3 has 15 amino acids. Germline V lookup: CDR1 KGHSH, CDR2 LQKENI. The CDR3 reads CASSPEAGGTQPQHF. The CDR3 region has the DNA TGTGCCAGCTCACCAGAAGCAGGGGGCACTCAGCCCCAGCATTTT. The entire variable domain, with the rest obtained from reference TRBV18 and TRBJ1-5, is as follows: NAGVMQNPRHLVRRRGQEARLRCSPMKGHSHVYWYRQLPEEGLKFMVYLQKENIIDESGMPKERFSAEFPKEGPSILRIQQVVRGDSAAYFCASSPEAGGTQPQHFGDGTRLSIL.

This rearrangement joins TRBV6-5 to TRBJ1-6; D is unresolved. Deletions cut 5 bases from V and 12 bases from J, with 14 bases between. Germline lookup yields CDR1 MNHEY and CDR2 SVGAGI. The CDR3 sequence is 13 residues long. The chain's CDR3 is CASSREIERPLHF. The DNA of the CDR3 is TGTGCCAGCAGTAGGGAGATAGAGCGACCCCTCCACTTT.

The V gene is TRBV9, the J gene TRBJ2-2, with a possible D match to TRBD1 (6 bases). Germline lookup yields CDR1 SGDLS and CDR2 YYNGEE. V lost 1 base, J lost 5 bases, and 12 bases lay in between. The CDR3 contains 15 residues. The CDR3 loop reads CASSVKSRGTGELFF. CDR3 sequence (DNA): TGTGCCAGCAGCGTAAAGTCTAGGGGGACCGGGGAGCTGTTTTTT. Variable domain in full (rest from reference TRBV9 and TRBJ2-2): DSGVTQTPKHLITATGQRVTLRCSPRSGDLSVYWYQQSLDQGLQFLIQYYNGEERAKGNILERFSAQQFPDLHSELNLSSLELGDSALYFCASSVKSRGTGELFFGEGSRLTVL.

V and J are TRBV4-1 and TRBJ2-3, with D perhaps being TRBD1 or TRBD2 (7 bases each). The CDR3 sequence is 16 residues long. The ends were cut back, 0 bases at V and 3 bases at J, with 13 bases in the middle. CDR1 is MGHRA, CDR2 YSYEKL, per germline. The CDR3 DNA sequence: TGCGCCAGCAGCCAAGAGACAGGGAGGGCGACAGATACGCAGTATTTT. This encodes CASSQETGRATDTQYF.

The chain couples TRBV6-6 to TRBJ1-1, with D unclear. Trimming left V 7 bases short and J 0 bases short, with 18 bases between. The CDR3 spans 16 residues. Germline V lookup: CDR1 MNHNY, CDR2 SVGAGI (reference sequence). This CDR3 reads CASTQGLGPVNTEAFF. As DNA, the CDR3 is TGTGCCAGCACCCAAGGCTTGGGCCCAGTGAACACTGAAGCTTTCTTT.

CDR3 in DNA: TGTGCCAGCAGCCCTTATTGGGCCGGGACTACGCAGGGCACCGGGGAGCTGTTTTTT. Its protein product is CASSPYWAGTTQGTGELFF. The V and J genes are TRBV6-2 or TRBV6-3 and TRBJ2-2, with 7 positions matching TRBD2. The CDR3 has 19 residues. V lost 6 bases and J lost 4; bases outside the gene matches: 20. Germline-derived CDR1 and CDR2 are MNHEY and SVGEGT.